This T cell receptor beta chain was recovered during a study of T-cell reconstitution after alpha-beta-depleted transplantation in children. This sample's TCRbeta library carried unique molecular identifier barcodes. TCRdb reanalysed the PCR reads using MiXCR and keeps one entry per CDR3 protein. The sample contains about 110,000 distinct CDR3 sequences, about 9.4% of which appear only once. Deletions cut 6 bases from V and 0 bases from J, with 18 bases between. This CDR3 comprises 17 residues. The receptor was derived from a human donor who donated a stem cell graft to a child with acute lymphoblastic leukemia. Sequenced material: PBMCs from the stem cell graft donor, taken from the stem cell graft. The J gene is TRBJ1-3, the V gene TRBV12-3 or TRBV12-4, with a tentative D call TRBD1 (6 bases). CDR3 sequence (DNA): TGTGCCAGCAGCACCTCGGGACAAAGAATCTCTGGAAACACCATATATTTT. Protein sequence: CASSTSGQRISGNTIYF.